This T cell receptor (beta chain) emerged from a study of T cells after yellow fever vaccination. In the study overall: SMART-Seq v4 Ultra Low Input prepared libraries from low-cell fractions.

Study results and caveats: Post-booster repertoires again held most primary-vaccination clones (about 96% CD4, roughly 88% CD8).

The study made its TCR cDNA through 5'RACE template switching. That step introduced a universal primer site along with UMIs. One entry per CDR3 protein results from TCRdb running MiXCR on the 5' RACE reads. Of about 130,000 distinct CDR3 sequences listed, more than 6.5% are singletons. Ten or more counts support this clonotype. Its target is unknown. This TCR came from a man aged 18 to 30 who received the YFV17D yellow fever vaccine. Sequenced material: CD4+ T cells sorted from PBMCs, taken more than 8 days after the first yellow fever vaccination.

CDR3 in amino acids: CASSQGQGRGQETQYF. The CDR3 DNA reads as TGTGCCAGCAGCCAGGGACAGGGTAGGGGTCAAGAGACCCAGTACTTC. This sequence joins TRBV5-4 and TRBJ2-5, with TRBD1 matching over 9 bases. The CDR3 is 16 residues long. CDR1 is SGHNT, CDR2 YYREEE, per germline (reference sequence). Trimming removed 4 bases from V and 2 bases from J; junction bases left unmatched: 9.